This TCR beta chain was obtained from a study of technical replicates of blood from a handful of donors. Germline values: CDR1 SGHTA, CDR2 FQGNSA. This CDR3 contains 15 residues. The V gene lost 2 bases and the J gene lost 1 base, with 12 bases spanning the gap. The table came from immunoSEQ multiplex PCR; TCRdb's copy has only in-frame clones and leaves some out. Among approximately 59,000 clones listed, nearly 95% were seen once. This sequence joins TRBV7-2 and TRBJ2-7; D is uncertain. Sequenced input: PBMCs. The TCR was taken from a human donor in good health. Some clones in this sample may be carry-over from other donors' samples. The CDR3 region is CASSLSAFVSYEQYF. In DNA form, the CDR3 reads TGTGCCAGCAGCTTATCTGCGTTTGTATCCTACGAGCAGTACTTC.